This T cell receptor beta chain originates from a study of tumor-infiltrating lymphocytes in localized non-small cell lung cancer. Study-level information: Some samples were collected after neoadjuvant chemotherapy; smokers, never-smokers and several histologies were included.

TCRdb's table, derived via immunoSEQ multiplex PCR, lists solely in-frame clones and lacks some. Of over 10,000 clones in the sample, 80% to 90% are singletons; the top ten hold approximately 3.5%. A word on this clone: Its antigen remains unknown.

Whole-study results and caveats: Higher tumor T cell infiltration than in uninvolved lung was supported by TCRbeta sequencing. IM1 and IM2 tumors showed no difference in T-cell fraction.

The germline gives CDR1 SNHLY, CDR2 FYNNEI. The CDR3 is made up of 15 amino acids. V was shortened by 5 bases and J by 2 bases, with 13 bases between the two germline ends. The source material was uninvolved lung tissue not adjacent to the tumor. The rearrangement uses TRBV2 and TRBJ1-5; D perhaps matches TRBD1 (6 bases). This TCR was sampled from a human donor with non-small cell lung cancer. In nucleotides, the CDR3 is TGTGCCAGCAGTCAACAGGGATTTGGCAATCAGCCCCAGCATTTT. Its translation is CASSQQGFGNQPQHF.